This T cell receptor beta chain was found in a study of OX40 agonist ivuxolimab in advanced cancers. The ends were cut back, 0 bases at V and 0 bases at J, with 8 bases in the middle. Looked up from germline, CDR1 is SGDLS and CDR2 is YYNGEE. The CDR3 runs 15 residues. Libraries were prepared by immunoSEQ multiplex PCR; TCRdb keeps only in-frame clonotypes and omits some of them. This sample carries roughly 53,000 clones, 93% of them seen once, and the ten largest clones take around a sixth. Blood samples were obtained at baseline, cycle 4 day 1, and cycle 7 day 1. The sequences come from CD4+ or CD8+ T cells sorted from blood, collected in a trial of the OX40 agonist ivuxolimab. The source is an adult with an advanced solid tumor such as melanoma, head and neck, liver or kidney cancer. The chain employs TRBV9 and TRBJ2-3; no clear D. CDR3 region: CASSVDIVSTDTQYF. The CDR3 DNA sequence: TGTGCCAGCAGCGTAGATATAGTCAGCACAGATACGCAGTATTTT.